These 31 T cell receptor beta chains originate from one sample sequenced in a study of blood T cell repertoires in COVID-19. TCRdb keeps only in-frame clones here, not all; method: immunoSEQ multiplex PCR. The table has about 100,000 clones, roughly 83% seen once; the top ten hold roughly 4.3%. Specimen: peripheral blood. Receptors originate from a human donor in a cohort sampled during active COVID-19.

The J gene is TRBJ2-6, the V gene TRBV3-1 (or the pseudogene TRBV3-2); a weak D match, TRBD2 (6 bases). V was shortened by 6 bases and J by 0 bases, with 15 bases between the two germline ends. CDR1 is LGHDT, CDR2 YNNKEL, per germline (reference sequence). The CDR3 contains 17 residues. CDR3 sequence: CASRSGTYHSGANVLTF. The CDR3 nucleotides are TGTGCCAGCAGATCCGGGACTTATCACTCTGGGGCCAACGTCCTGACTTTC.

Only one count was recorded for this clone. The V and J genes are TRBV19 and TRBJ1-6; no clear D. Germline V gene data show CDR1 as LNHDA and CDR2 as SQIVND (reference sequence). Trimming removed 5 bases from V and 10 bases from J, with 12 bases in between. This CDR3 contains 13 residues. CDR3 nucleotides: TGTGCCAGTAGTCCTGGCTTTCGATCACCCCTCCACTTT. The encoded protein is CASSPGFRSPLHF. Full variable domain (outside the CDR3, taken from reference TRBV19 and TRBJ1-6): DGGITQSPKYLFRKEGQNVTLSCEQNLNHDAMYWYRQDPGQGLRLIYYSQIVNDFQKGDIAEGYSVSREKKESFPLTVTSAQKNPTAFYLCASSPGFRSPLHFGNGTRLTVT.

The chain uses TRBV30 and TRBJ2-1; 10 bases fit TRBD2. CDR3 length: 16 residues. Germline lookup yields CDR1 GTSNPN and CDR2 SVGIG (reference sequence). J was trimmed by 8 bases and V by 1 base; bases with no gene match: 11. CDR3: CAWSGPWLAGAYEQFF. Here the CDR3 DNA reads TGTGCCTGGAGTGGACCTTGGCTAGCGGGAGCTTATGAGCAGTTCTTC.

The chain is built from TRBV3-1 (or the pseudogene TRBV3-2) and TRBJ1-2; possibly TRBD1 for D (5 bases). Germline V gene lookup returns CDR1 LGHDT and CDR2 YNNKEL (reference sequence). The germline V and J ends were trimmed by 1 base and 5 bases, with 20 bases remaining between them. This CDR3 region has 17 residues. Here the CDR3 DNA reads TGTGCCAGCAGCCAAGCTGGGGCAGAGGTGGTTCTATATGGCTACACCTTC. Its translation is CASSQAGAEVVLYGYTF.

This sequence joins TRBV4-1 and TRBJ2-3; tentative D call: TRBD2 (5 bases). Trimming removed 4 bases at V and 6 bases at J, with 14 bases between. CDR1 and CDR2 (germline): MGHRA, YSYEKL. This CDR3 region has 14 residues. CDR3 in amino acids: CASSLTWPGDTQYF. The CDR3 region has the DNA TGCGCCAGCAGCCTTACTTGGCCGGGGGATACGCAGTATTTT.

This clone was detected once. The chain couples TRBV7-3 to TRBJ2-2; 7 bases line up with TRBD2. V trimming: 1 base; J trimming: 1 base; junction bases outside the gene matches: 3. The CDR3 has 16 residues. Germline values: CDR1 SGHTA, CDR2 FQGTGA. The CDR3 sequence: CASSLSSSGNTGELFF. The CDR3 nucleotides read TGTGCCAGCAGCTTAAGTTCTAGCGGGAACACCGGGGAGCTGTTTTTT.

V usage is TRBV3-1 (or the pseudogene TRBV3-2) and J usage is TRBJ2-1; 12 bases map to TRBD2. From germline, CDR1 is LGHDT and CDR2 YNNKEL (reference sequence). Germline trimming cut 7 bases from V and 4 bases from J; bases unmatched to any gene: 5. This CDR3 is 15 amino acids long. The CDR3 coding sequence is TGTGCCAGCACCTCCGGACTAGCGGGATACAATGAGCAGTTCTTC. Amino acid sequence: CASTSGLAGYNEQFF.

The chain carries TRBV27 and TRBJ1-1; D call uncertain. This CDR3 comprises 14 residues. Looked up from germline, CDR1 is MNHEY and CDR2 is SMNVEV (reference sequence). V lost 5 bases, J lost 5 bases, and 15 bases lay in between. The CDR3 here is CASSPRGERTEAFF. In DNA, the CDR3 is TGTGCCAGCAGTCCGCGCGGGGAACGGACTGAAGCTTTCTTT.

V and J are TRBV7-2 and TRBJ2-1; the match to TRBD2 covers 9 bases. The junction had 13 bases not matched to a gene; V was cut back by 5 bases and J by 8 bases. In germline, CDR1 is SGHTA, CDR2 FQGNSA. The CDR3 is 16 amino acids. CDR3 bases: TGTGCCAGCAGCAAGCTTAGCGGGAGTATCGTGGATGAGCAGTTCTTC. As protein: CASSKLSGSIVDEQFF.

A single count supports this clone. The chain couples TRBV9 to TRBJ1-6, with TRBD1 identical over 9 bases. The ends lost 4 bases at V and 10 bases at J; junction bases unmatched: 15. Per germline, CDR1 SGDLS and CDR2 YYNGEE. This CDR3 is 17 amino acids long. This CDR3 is CASSSYSGTGIRSPLHF. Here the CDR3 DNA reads TGTGCCAGCAGCTCGTACTCCGGGACAGGGATTAGATCACCCCTCCACTTT.

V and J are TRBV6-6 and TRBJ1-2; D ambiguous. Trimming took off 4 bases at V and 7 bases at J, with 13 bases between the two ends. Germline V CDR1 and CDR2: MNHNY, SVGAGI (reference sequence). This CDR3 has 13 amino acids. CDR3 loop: CASSLGSGSGYTF. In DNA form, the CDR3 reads TGTGCCAGCAGTTTAGGGTCGGGGAGTGGCTACACCTTC.

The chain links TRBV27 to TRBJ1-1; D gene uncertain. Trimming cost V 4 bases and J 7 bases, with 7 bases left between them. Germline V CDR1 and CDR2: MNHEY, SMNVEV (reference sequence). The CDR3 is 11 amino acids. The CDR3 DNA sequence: TGTGCCAGCAGTTCGTATAATGAAGCTTTCTTT. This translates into CASSSYNEAFF.

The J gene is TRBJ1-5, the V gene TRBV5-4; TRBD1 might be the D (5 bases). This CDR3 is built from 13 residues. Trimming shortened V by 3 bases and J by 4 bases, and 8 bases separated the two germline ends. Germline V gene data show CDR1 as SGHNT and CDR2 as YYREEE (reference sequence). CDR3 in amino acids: CASSSGGNQPQHF. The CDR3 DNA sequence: TGTGCCAGCAGCTCGGGGGGAAATCAGCCCCAGCATTTT.

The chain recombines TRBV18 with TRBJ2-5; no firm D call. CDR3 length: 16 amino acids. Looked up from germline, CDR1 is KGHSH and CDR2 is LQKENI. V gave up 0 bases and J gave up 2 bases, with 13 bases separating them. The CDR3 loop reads CASSPPNREIQETQYF. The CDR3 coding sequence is TGTGCCAGCTCACCACCGAACAGAGAAATACAAGAGACCCAGTACTTC.

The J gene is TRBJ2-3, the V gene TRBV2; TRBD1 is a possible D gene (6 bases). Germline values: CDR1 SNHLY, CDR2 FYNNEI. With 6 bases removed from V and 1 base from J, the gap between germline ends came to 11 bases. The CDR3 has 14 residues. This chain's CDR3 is CASRGGRGTDTQYF. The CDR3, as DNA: TGTGCCAGCAGAGGGGGACGTGGCACAGATACGCAGTATTTT.

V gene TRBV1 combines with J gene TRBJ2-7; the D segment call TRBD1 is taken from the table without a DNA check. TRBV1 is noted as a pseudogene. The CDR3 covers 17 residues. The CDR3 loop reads CTSSRMPGQQSSYEQYV. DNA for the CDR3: TGCACCAGCAGTAGGATGCCGGGACAGCAAAGCTCCTACGAGCAGTACGTC.

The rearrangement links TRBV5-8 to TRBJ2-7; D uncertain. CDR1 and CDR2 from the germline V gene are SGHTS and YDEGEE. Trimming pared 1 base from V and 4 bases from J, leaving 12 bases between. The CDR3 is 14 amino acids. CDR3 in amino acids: CASSLSSAGYEQYF. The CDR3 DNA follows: TGTGCCAGCAGCTTGTCCAGCGCCGGATACGAGCAGTACTTC.

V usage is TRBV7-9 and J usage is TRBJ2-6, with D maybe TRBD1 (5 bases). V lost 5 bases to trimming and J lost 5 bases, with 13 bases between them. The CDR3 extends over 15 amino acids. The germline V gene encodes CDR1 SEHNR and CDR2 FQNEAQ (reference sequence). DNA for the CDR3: TGTGCCAGCAGCAATCAGGGCTGGCGGGCCAACGTCCTGACTTTC. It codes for CASSNQGWRANVLTF. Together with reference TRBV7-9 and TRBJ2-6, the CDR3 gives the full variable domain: DTGVSQNPRHKITKRGQNVTFRCDPISEHNRLYWYRQTLGQGPEFLTYFQNEAQLEKSRLLSDRFSAERPKGSFSTLEIQRTEQGDSAMYLCASSNQGWRANVLTFGAGSRLTVL.

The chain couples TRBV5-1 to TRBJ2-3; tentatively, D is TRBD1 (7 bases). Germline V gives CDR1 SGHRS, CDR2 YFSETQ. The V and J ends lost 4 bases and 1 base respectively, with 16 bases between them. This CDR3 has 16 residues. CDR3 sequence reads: CASSPTGSGGTDTQYF. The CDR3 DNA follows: TGCGCCAGCAGCCCGACAGGGTCGGGGGGCACAGATACGCAGTATTTT.

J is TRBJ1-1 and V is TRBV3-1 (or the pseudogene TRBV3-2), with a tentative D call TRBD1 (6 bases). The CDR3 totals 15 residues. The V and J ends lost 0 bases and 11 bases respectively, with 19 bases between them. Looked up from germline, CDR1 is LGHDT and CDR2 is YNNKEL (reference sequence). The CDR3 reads CASSQDGRGSLRAFF. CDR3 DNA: TGTGCCAGCAGCCAAGATGGCAGGGGCAGCCTCCGGGCTTTCTTT.

The CDR3 is CASSLGQYYGYTF. In nucleotides, the CDR3 is TGTGCCAGCAGCCTGGGGCAGTACTATGGCTACACCTTC. The V and J genes are TRBV12-3 or TRBV12-4 and TRBJ1-2, with a possible D match to TRBD1 (5 bases). CDR3 size: 13 residues. Trimming shortened V by 6 bases and J by 3 bases, and 11 bases separated the two germline ends.

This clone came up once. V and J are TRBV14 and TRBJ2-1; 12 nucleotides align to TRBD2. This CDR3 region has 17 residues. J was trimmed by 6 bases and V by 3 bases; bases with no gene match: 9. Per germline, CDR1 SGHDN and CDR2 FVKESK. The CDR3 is CASSHPPRTSGTNEQFF. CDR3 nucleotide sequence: TGTGCCAGCAGCCATCCGCCGAGGACTAGCGGGACCAATGAGCAGTTCTTC.

The DNA for the CDR3 is TGTGCCAGCAGTCAGACAGGGGTCTACTACGAGCAGTACGTC. Residues: CASSQTGVYYEQYV. The chain recombines TRBV6-2 or TRBV6-3 with TRBJ2-7; 8 bases line up with TRBD1. The CDR3 sequence is 14 residues long. Germline CDR1 reads MNHEY; CDR2 reads SVGEGT. The V gene end was trimmed by 5 bases and the J gene end by 3 bases; junction bases not matched to a gene: 6.

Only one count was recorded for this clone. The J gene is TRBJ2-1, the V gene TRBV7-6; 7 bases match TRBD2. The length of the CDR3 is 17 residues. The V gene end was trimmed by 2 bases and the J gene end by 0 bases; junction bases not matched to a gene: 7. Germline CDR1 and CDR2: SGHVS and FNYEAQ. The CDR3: CASSLREGGSSYNEQFF. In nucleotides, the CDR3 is TGTGCCAGCAGCTTACGTGAGGGAGGGAGCTCCTACAATGAGCAGTTCTTC.

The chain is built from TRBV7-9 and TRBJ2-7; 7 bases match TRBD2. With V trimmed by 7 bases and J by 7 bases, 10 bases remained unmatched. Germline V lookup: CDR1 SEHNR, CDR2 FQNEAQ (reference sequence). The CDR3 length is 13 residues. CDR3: CASTFGPAGEQYV. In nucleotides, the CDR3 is TGTGCCAGCACCTTTGGTCCAGCGGGAGAGCAGTACGTC.

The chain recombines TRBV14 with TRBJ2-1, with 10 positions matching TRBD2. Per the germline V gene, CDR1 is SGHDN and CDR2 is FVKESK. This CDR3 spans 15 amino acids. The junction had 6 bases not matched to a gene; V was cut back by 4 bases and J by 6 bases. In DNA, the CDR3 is TGTGCCAGCAGCCCACTAGCGGGATGGGGCAATGAGCAGTTCTTC. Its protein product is CASSPLAGWGNEQFF.

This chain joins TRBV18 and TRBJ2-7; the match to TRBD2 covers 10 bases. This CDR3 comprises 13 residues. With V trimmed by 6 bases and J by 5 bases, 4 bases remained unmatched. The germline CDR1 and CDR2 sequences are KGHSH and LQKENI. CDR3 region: CASSIAGGNEQYF. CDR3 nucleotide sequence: TGTGCCAGCTCGATAGCGGGAGGAAACGAGCAGTACTTC.

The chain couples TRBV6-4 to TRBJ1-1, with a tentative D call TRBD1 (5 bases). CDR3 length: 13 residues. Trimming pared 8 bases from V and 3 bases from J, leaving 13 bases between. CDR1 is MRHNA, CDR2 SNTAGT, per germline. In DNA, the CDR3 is TGTGCCAGCCAGGAGGGGACCCACACTGAAGCTTTCTTT. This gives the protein CASQEGTHTEAFF.

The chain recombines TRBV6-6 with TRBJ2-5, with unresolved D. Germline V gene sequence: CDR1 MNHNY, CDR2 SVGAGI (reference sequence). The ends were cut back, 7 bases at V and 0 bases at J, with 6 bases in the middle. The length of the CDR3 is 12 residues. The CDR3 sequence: CASKSHQETQYF. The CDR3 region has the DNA TGTGCCAGCAAGAGCCACCAAGAGACCCAGTACTTC.

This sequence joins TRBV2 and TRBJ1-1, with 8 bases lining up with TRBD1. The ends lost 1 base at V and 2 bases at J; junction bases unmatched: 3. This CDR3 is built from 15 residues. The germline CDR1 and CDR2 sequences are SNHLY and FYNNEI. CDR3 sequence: CASSEEAGGNTEAFF. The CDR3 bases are TGTGCCAGCAGTGAAGAGGCAGGGGGCAACACTGAAGCTTTCTTT.

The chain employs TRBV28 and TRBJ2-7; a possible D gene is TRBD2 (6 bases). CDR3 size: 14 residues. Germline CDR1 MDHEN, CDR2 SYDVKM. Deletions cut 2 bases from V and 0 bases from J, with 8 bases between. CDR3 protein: CASSLVGSSYEQYF. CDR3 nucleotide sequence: TGTGCCAGCAGTTTAGTCGGGAGCTCCTACGAGCAGTACTTC. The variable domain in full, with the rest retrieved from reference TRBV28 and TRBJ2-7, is DVKVTQSSRYLVKRTGEKVFLECVQDMDHENMFWYRQDPGLGLRLIYFSYDVKMKEKGDIPEGYSVSREKKERFSLILESASTNQTSMYLCASSLVGSSYEQYFGPGTRLTVT.